One and the same sample provided the 10 T cell receptor beta chains below, sequenced in a study of T cells after yellow fever vaccination (dated by TCRdb to about 2019). The library was produced with 5' RACE. Sequencing used an Illumina HiSeq 2500. TCRdb took the public reads, trimmed them with fastp at Q25, ran MiXCR for clone calling and kept in-frame beta chains. A single entry per CDR3 protein holds the most common genes and DNA from its merged rows. For this sample the table gives approximately 340,000 distinct CDR3 sequences, of which more than 8.5% were detected only once. Jointly, the top ten make up about 20% of the sample. The intended sense of this specimen's treatment or condition label: live attenuated yellow fever vaccine strain. The sample was PBMCs, taken on the day of the first yellow fever vaccination. The source is a young man who received the YFV17D yellow fever vaccine.

This clonotype was counted many times. The V call is TRBV14, the J call TRBJ1-3; D perhaps matches TRBD1 (5 bases). This CDR3 is built from 16 residues. The V end lost 1 base, the J end lost 0 bases, and 10 bases lay between the germline ends. Germline V CDR1 and CDR2: SGHDN, FVKESK. This CDR3 reads CASSQAGTISGNTIYF. CDR3 nucleotides: TGTGCCAGCAGCCAAGCGGGGACGATCTCTGGAAACACCATATATTTT. The entire variable domain, with the rest obtained from reference TRBV14 and TRBJ1-3, is as follows: EAGVTQFPSHSVIEKGQTVTLRCDPISGHDNLYWYRRVMGKEIKFLLHFVKESKQDESGMPNNRFLAERTGGTYSTLKVQPAELEDSGVYFCASSQAGTISGNTIYFGEGSWLTVV.

This clonotype was seen more than once but under ten times. This chain links TRBV5-1 with TRBJ2-3; 9 bases align to TRBD2. Germline V gene lookup returns CDR1 SGHRS and CDR2 YFSETQ. This CDR3 region has 16 residues. Unmatched junction bases numbered 9, after V lost 3 bases and J lost 4 bases. CDR3 in amino acids: CASSSQRAGGADTQYF. CDR3 in DNA: TGCGCCAGCAGCTCACAACGGGCGGGGGGGGCAGATACGCAGTATTTT.

At least ten counts were recorded for this clonotype. The chain couples TRBV12-3 or TRBV12-4 to TRBJ2-7; D is perhaps TRBD2 (6 bases). Deletions cut 6 bases from V and 5 bases from J, with 20 bases between. This CDR3 spans 15 amino acids. CDR3 DNA: TGTGCCAGCAGGCACATTAGTGGAGGGAAAAACGAGCAGTACTTC. This codes for CASRHISGGKNEQYF.

The V call is TRBV7-2, the J call TRBJ2-5, with D perhaps TRBD2 (7 bases). The CDR3 totals 15 residues. V was shortened by 3 bases and J by 2 bases, with 13 bases between the two germline ends. Germline CDR1 is SGHTA and CDR2 is FQGNSA. CDR3 residues: CASSFQGGGQETQYF. In nucleotides, the CDR3 is TGTGCCAGCAGCTTCCAGGGAGGGGGGCAAGAGACCCAGTACTTC.

The gene calls are TRBV29-1 and TRBJ1-1; 7 positions agree with TRBD1. V shed 5 bases, J shed 4 bases, and the junction held 7 bases outside the gene matches. This CDR3 region has 13 residues. CDR1 SQVTM and CDR2 ANQGSEA come from the germline V gene. CDR3 in amino acids: CSVSTGQGTEAFF. The CDR3 nucleotides read TGCAGCGTTTCGACAGGGCAGGGCACTGAAGCTTTCTTT.

V and J are TRBV7-2 and TRBJ1-5; no clear D gene. The germline V gene encodes CDR1 SGHTA and CDR2 FQGNSA. V lost 1 base to trimming and J lost 5 bases, with 9 bases between them. The CDR3 contains 14 residues. CDR3 loop: CASSLDMSYQPQHF. Here the CDR3 DNA reads TGTGCCAGCAGCTTAGATATGTCTTATCAGCCCCAGCATTTT.

Many counts were recorded for this clonotype. The rearrangement uses TRBV18 and TRBJ2-7; D is possibly TRBD1 or TRBD2 (5 bases each). Trimming took 3 bases from V and 1 from J, leaving 10 bases between them. Germline CDR1 reads KGHSH; CDR2 reads LQKENI. The length of the CDR3 is 14 residues. CDR3 region: CASSPGTFSYEQYV. The CDR3, as DNA: TGTGCCAGCTCACCGGGGACCTTTTCCTACGAGCAGTACGTC.

The chain carries TRBV6-2 or TRBV6-3 and TRBJ2-4, with D hard to call. The V end was cut by 0 bases, the J end by 0 bases, with 15 bases between. Per germline, CDR1 MNHEY and CDR2 SVGEGT. The CDR3 runs to 18 residues. CDR3: CASSYSKTHDLAKNIQYF. CDR3 coding DNA: TGTGCCAGCAGTTACTCTAAAACCCACGACTTAGCCAAAAACATTCAGTACTTC.

Points on this clonotype: A read error may be the cause here, since a much bigger clone is one base away. This rearrangement joins TRBV20-1 to TRBJ2-3; D perhaps matches TRBD1 (5 bases). Germline CDR1 DFQATT, CDR2 SNEGSKA (reference sequence). There are 16 residues in the CDR3. CDR3 sequence (DNA): TGCTGTGCTACCGCCCGGCAGGGCAGTAGCACAGATACGCAGTATTTT. Its protein product is CCATARQGSSTDTQYF.

This clonotype was counted only a few times. The gene calls are TRBV27 and TRBJ2-1; 9 bases fit TRBD1. CDR1 and CDR2 (germline): MNHEY, SMNVEV (reference sequence). The V and J ends lost 4 bases and 1 base, in that order; junction bases with no gene match: 2. The CDR3 is 15 residues long. CDR3: CASSSQGASYNEQFF. The DNA of the CDR3 is TGTGCCAGCAGTTCACAGGGGGCTTCCTACAATGAGCAGTTCTTC.